This TCR beta chain was retrieved from a study of glioma-infiltrating T cells. Study-wide results and caveats: Only very few CDR3 sequences appeared in both tissue and blood. Gliomas, especially low-grade, showed above-expected tissue-blood divergence; non-neoplastic patients showed below.

Using RNA template, CDR3s of TCR alpha and beta were amplified with iRepertoire arm-PCR. One-step reverse transcription and amplification started from around 100-400 ng of tissue mRNA or PBMC total RNA. TCRdb ran MiXCR on the multiplex PCR reads and lists one entry per CDR3 protein. The repertoire consists of approximately 120,000 distinct CDR3 sequences, with about 25% occurring once and the leading ten covering under 45%. This clonotype has a count of ten or more. As yet, its antigen is unknown. Trimming stripped 3 bases from V and 1 base from J, with 12 bases between. Germline V lookup: CDR1 DFQATT, CDR2 SNEGSKA (reference sequence). The CDR3 loop spans 14 amino acids.

The clonotype was recovered from a human donor with low-grade glioma or glioblastoma, undergoing nonglioma brain surgery, or in good health (not recorded which). Input material: glioma tissue, nonneoplastic brain tissue, or PBMCs (not recorded which). This chain joins TRBV20-1 and TRBJ1-2; D may be TRBD1 (6 bases). The CDR3 spells CSASYRDGNYGYTF. The CDR3 DNA follows: TGCAGTGCTAGTTACAGGGATGGTAACTATGGCTACACCTTC.